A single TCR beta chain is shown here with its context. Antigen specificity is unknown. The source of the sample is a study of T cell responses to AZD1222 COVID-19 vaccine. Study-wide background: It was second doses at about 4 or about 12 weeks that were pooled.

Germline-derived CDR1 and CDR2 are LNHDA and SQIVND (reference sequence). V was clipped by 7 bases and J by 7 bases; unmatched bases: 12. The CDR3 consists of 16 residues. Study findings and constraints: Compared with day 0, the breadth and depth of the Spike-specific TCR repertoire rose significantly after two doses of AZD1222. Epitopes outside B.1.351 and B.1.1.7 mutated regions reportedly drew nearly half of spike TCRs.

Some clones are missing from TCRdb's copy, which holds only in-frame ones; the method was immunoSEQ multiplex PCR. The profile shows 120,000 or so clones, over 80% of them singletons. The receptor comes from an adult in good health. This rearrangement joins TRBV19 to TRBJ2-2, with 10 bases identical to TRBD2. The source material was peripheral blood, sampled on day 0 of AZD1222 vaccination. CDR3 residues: CASTPIAGGANGELFF. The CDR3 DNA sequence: TGTGCCAGTACCCCAATAGCGGGGGGAGCCAACGGGGAGCTGTTTTTT.